The TCR beta chain under discussion was sequenced for a study of naive and memory T cell subsets. The CDR3 is made up of 14 amino acids. Germline V gene sequence: CDR1 SSHAT, CDR2 FNYEAQ (reference sequence). The table lists this clonotype with many counts. The junction departs from germline at one end; a sequencing error may be responsible. From the second PCR step, alpha and beta chains were amplified apart. After CD4 positive bead selection, the CD4-negative fraction gave CD8 T cells. An equimolar mix of two oligonucleotides served as the beta constant-region primer for TRBC1 and TRBC2. Nested alpha and beta constant-region primers with the SP2 primer drove four PCR rounds on ligated cDNA. Each CDR3 protein is one row after TCRdb ran MiXCR on the UMI-ligation and nested PCR reads. The table shows approximately 17,000 distinct CDR3 sequences, with approximately 9% occurring only once.

Input material: central memory CD8+ T cells from blood. The receptor's source is a human donor in good health. The chain links TRBV7-7 to TRBJ2-7; tentatively, D is TRBD2 (5 bases). CDR3 DNA: TGTGCTAGCAGCTTAGCGTTCGGCGGGCACGAGCAGTACTTC. It translates to CASSLAFGGHEQYF.